Included here is one T cell receptor beta chain sequence, with context. Its target is not known. Germline V CDR1 and CDR2: SSHAT, FNYEAQ (reference sequence). The CDR3 is 16 residues long. The ends lost 3 bases at V and 3 bases at J; junction bases unmatched: 8. The data are from a study of cytomegalovirus exposure and HLA in healthy donors. Whole-study results and caveats: Reports described diagnosis of cytomegalovirus status by the classifier as highly specific and sensitive.

PCR employed 60 Vbeta and 13 Jbeta primers. Profiling relied on immunoSEQ multiplex PCR, and the TCRdb table lists in-frame clones only, not all of them. The sample yields about 160,000 clones, approximately 76% seen once. This rearrangement joins TRBV7-7 to TRBJ2-5, with 9 bases aligning to TRBD1. The sequenced sample was PBMCs. The TCR was taken from a man in his sixties in good health and CMV-seronegative. CDR3 DNA sequence: TGTGCCAGCAGCTTGCAGCCCACAGGGGGCAAAGAGACCCAGTACTTC. The encoded protein is CASSLQPTGGKETQYF.